This TCR beta chain was sequenced for a study of cytomegalovirus exposure and HLA in healthy donors. About the research overall: Unique TCRs numbering around 80 million, obtained from HLA-typed donors, made up an early data release.

Whole-study findings and limits: The only immune exposure information that was available was CMV serostatus.

Concerning this clone: What it binds is not known.

Primers: 60 Vbeta forward and 13 Jbeta reverse. Clones were sequenced by immunoSEQ multiplex PCR, and TCRdb holds only the in-frame ones, with some missing. The sample carries roughly 160,000 clones, 70% to 80% recorded once. There are 11 residues in the CDR3. Per the germline V gene, CDR1 is DFQATT and CDR2 is SNEGSKA (reference sequence). The clonotype originates from a woman aged 45-65 years in good health and CMV-seronegative. Material for sequencing was PBMCs. The J gene is TRBJ1-1, the V gene TRBV20-1, with D perhaps TRBD1 (6 bases). CDR3 amino acids: CSEPRGGEAFF. For the CDR3, the DNA is TGCAGCGAACCGAGAGGGGGTGAAGCTTTCTTT.